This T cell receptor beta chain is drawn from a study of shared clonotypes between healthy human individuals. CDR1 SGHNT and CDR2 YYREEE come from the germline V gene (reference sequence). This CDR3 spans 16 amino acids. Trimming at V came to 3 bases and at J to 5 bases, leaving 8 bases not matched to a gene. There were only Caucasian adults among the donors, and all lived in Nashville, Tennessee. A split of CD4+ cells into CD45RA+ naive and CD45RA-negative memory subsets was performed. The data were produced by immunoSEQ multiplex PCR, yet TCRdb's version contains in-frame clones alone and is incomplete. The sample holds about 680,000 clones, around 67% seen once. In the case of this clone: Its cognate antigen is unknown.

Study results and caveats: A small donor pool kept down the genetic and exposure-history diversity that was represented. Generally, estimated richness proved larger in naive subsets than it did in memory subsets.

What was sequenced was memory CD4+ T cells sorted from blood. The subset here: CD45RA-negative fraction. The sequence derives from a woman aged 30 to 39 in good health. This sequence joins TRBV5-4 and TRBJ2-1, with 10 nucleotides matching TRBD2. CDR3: CASSWGLARRNNEQFF. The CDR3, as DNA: TGTGCCAGCAGCTGGGGACTAGCGCGACGAAACAATGAGCAGTTCTTC.